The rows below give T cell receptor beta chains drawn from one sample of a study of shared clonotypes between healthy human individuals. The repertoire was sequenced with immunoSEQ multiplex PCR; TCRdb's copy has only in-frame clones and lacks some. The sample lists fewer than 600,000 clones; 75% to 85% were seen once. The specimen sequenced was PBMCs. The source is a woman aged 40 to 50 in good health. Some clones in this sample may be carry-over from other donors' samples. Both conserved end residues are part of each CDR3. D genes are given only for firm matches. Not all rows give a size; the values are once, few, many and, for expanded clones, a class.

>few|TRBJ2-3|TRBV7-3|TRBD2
TGTGCCAGCAGCTCCATAGCGGGTTTAACAGATACGCAGTATTTT
CASSSIAGLTDTQYF
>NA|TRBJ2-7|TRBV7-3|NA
TGTGCCAGCAGCTTAATGTGGGGAGACGAGCAGTACTTC
CASSLMWGDEQYF
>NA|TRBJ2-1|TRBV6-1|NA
TGTGCCAGCAGTGTGGTGGGGATTGGTGAGCAGTTCTTC
CASSVVGIGEQFF
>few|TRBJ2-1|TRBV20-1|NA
TGCAGTGCTTCTCTGTTCGGTGAGCAGTTCTTC
CSASLFGEQFF
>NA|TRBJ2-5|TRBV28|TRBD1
TGTGCCAGCAGTTGGGACAGCCAAGAGACCCAGTACTTC
CASSWDSQETQYF
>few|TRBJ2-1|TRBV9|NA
TGTGCCAGCAGTCCCTTCGTAAGGGGATACGATGAGCAGTTCTTC
CASSPFVRGYDEQFF
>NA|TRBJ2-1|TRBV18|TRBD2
TGTGCCAGCTCATCGGGACTAGCGGATTCCTACAATGAGCAGTTCTTC
CASSSGLADSYNEQFF
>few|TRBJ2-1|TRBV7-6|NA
TGTGCCAGCAGCTTAGCTAGCGGCCCGTACAATGAGCAGTTCTTC
CASSLASGPYNEQFF
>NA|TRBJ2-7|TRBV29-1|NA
TGCAGCGTTTCCAGGGCTCAGTTCTACGAGCAGTACTTC
CSVSRAQFYEQYF
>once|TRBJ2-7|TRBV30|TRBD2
TGTGCCTGGAGTAGGAGGGAGGGCAAGCAGTACTTC
CAWSRREGKQYF
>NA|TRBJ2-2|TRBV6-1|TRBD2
TGTGCCAGCAGTGAAGGACTAGCGGAGGTCACCGGGGAGCTGTTTTTT
CASSEGLAEVTGELFF
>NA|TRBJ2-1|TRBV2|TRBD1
TGTGCCAGCAGTGATGGGACAGGGGCCTACAATGAGCAGTTCTTC
CASSDGTGAYNEQFF
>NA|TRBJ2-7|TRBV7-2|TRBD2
TGTGCCAGCAGCTTAGCGAGCGGGAGTGACTACGAGCAGTACTTC
CASSLASGSDYEQYF
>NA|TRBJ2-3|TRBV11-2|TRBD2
TGTGCCAGCAGCCCATGGAGAGCGGGAAACACAGATACGCAGTATTTT
CASSPWRAGNTDTQYF
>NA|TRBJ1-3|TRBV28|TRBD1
TGTGCCAGCAGTTCATCATTCGACAGGGCCTCTGGAAACACCATATATTTT
CASSSSFDRASGNTIYF
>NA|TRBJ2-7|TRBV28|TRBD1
TGTGCCAGCAGCCCCGGGACAGGCGTCTACGAGCAGTACTTC
CASSPGTGVYEQYF
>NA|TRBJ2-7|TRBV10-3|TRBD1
TGTGCCATCAGTATCACCGGACAGGGGATTACCTACGAACAGTACTTC
CAISITGQGITYEQYF
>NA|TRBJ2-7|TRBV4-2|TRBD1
TGTGCCAGCAGCCCCACAGACAGGGGGCCGTACGAGCAGTACTTC
CASSPTDRGPYEQYF
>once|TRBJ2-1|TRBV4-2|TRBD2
TGTGCCAGCAGCCCCCTAGCGGGAGTGGACAATGAGCAGTTCTTC
CASSPLAGVDNEQFF
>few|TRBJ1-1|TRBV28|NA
TGTGCCAGCATTCCCGGGATGAACACTGAAGCTTTCTTT
CASIPGMNTEAFF
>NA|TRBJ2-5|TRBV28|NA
TGTGCCAGCAGTACCCGTTTCGGGGCGGTCGCGGGAGAGACCCAGTACTTC
CASSTRFGAVAGETQYF
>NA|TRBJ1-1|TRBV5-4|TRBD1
TGTGCCAGCAGCGTAGCAGGGGGTGCCGAAGCTTTCTTT
CASSVAGGAEAFF